The 27 T cell receptor beta chains in this list originate from one sample, sequenced in a study of PD-1 blockade in classical Hodgkin lymphoma. Sequencing was performed with immunoSEQ multiplex PCR; in TCRdb, only in-frame clones are kept and a portion is missing. This table holds under 75,000 clones, 88% found once. Each patient experienced a relapse that followed autologous stem cell transplantation, and brentuximab vedotin exposure varied. Material: peripheral blood mononuclear cells (PBMCs), obtained before the second cycle of nivolumab. Source of these receptors: a human donor with classical Hodgkin lymphoma.

The gene calls are TRBV19 and TRBJ2-1, with D perhaps being TRBD1 or TRBD2 (5 bases each). CDR3 length: 12 amino acids. Germline-derived CDR1 and CDR2 are LNHDA and SQIVND (reference sequence). The germline V and J ends were trimmed by 10 bases and 9 bases, with 16 bases remaining between them. In nucleotides, the CDR3 is TGTGCCACCGGGATGGGGGTCGGTGAGCAGTTCTTC. Translating gives CATGMGVGEQFF.

The chain has TRBV5-1 and TRBJ1-5; tentative D call: TRBD1 (5 bases). This CDR3 has 15 residues. Trimming took off 0 bases at V and 4 bases at J, with 11 bases between the two ends. Per germline, CDR1 SGHRS and CDR2 YFSETQ. CDR3 coding DNA: TGCGCCAGCAGCTTGGAGGGAGGGGAAAATCAGCCCCAGCATTTT. Translating gives CASSLEGGENQPQHF.

This chain uses TRBV27 with TRBJ1-2; D unclear. Germline-derived CDR1 and CDR2 are MNHEY and SMNVEV (reference sequence). Trimming took off 0 bases at V and 2 bases at J, with 7 bases between the two ends. The CDR3 is made up of 14 amino acids. CDR3 DNA sequence: TGTGCCAGCAGTTTATCCGGGCGCAACTATGGCTACACCTTC. Translating gives CASSLSGRNYGYTF.

This clone was detected only a few times. The CDR3 is CASSDGTSFLSYNEQFF. CDR3 nucleotide sequence: TGTGCCAGCAGTGATGGGACTAGCTTTCTGTCCTACAATGAGCAGTTCTTC. The chain uses TRBV2 and TRBJ2-1; 9 bases agree with TRBD2. The germline V gene encodes CDR1 SNHLY and CDR2 FYNNEI. The V segment lost 3 bases and the J segment 1 base; nucleotides outside the gene matches: 7. The CDR3 contains 17 residues.

The chain's CDR3 is CASSSDSSSGNTIYF. The DNA for the CDR3 is TGCGCCAGCAGCTCTGACAGTAGCTCTGGAAACACCATATATTTT. The chain combines TRBV5-1 with TRBJ1-3; possible D gene TRBD1, 5 bases. The CDR3 has 15 amino acids. Trimming removed 3 bases from V and 0 bases from J, with 10 bases in between. Germline values: CDR1 SGHRS, CDR2 YFSETQ.

J is TRBJ1-6 and V is TRBV6-6; 7 nucleotides line up with TRBD1. V gave up 4 bases and J gave up 7 bases; unmatched junction bases: 4. CDR3 size: 14 residues. The germline gives CDR1 MNHNY, CDR2 SVGAGI (reference sequence). The CDR3 here is CASSFTGANSPLHF. The CDR3 DNA sequence: TGTGCCAGCAGTTTTACAGGGGCGAATTCACCCCTCCACTTT.

Worth noting for this clone: The sample contains more than one DNA sequence encoding this CDR3. The chain has TRBV2 and TRBJ1-1, with D hard to call. CDR3 length: 13 residues. Trimming removed 5 bases at V and 5 bases at J, with 12 bases between. The germline V gene has CDR1 SNHLY and CDR2 FYNNEI. CDR3 residues: CASSPPPVTEAFF. The CDR3 DNA reads as TGTGCCAGCAGTCCGCCGCCGGTTACTGAAGCTTTCTTT.

The V gene is TRBV7-9, the J gene TRBJ1-5, with no clear D. The CDR3 has 13 residues. Trimming took 1 base from V and 9 from J, leaving 10 bases between them. CDR1 and CDR2 from the germline V gene are SEHNR and FQNEAQ (reference sequence). The CDR3 loop is CASSLGEGRPQHF. The DNA for the CDR3 is TGTGCCAGCAGCTTAGGAGAGGGTCGGCCCCAGCATTTT. The whole variable domain, filled in from reference TRBV7-9 and TRBJ1-5, reads DTGVSQNPRHKITKRGQNVTFRCDPISEHNRLYWYRQTLGQGPEFLTYFQNEAQLEKSRLLSDRFSAERPKGSFSTLEIQRTEQGDSAMYLCASSLGEGRPQHFGDGTRLSIL.

This clone was counted a few times. At the DNA level, this CDR3 is encoded by other sequences in the same sample as well. The gene calls are TRBV25-1 and TRBJ1-3; D gene uncertain. V was clipped by 6 bases and J by 0 bases, with 9 bases between them. Per germline, CDR1 MGHDK and CDR2 SYGVNS. This CDR3 has 14 residues. The CDR3 DNA follows: TGTGCCAGCAGCTTGGGGAGCTCTGGAAACACCATATATTTT. It yields the protein CASSLGSSGNTIYF.

The chain joins TRBV5-1 to TRBJ1-1, with TRBD1 matching 8 bases. CDR3 size: 14 residues. J lost 7 bases, V lost 4 bases, and 9 bases had no gene match. Germline V lookup: CDR1 SGHRS, CDR2 YFSETQ. The CDR3 spells CASSPRGQGNEAFF. The CDR3 DNA follows: TGCGCCAGCAGCCCACGCGGACAGGGTAATGAAGCTTTCTTT.

This sequence joins TRBV5-1 and TRBJ2-3; the D gene is possibly TRBD1 (6 bases). V was pared by 0 bases and J by 4 bases, with 9 bases between. From germline, CDR1 is SGHRS and CDR2 YFSETQ. The length of the CDR3 is 14 residues. The CDR3 sequence: CASSLGGQADTQYF. The CDR3 nucleotides are TGCGCCAGCAGCTTGGGGGGGCAGGCAGATACGCAGTATTTT.

The rearrangement uses TRBV5-1 and TRBJ1-1, with D possibly TRBD1 on 5 matching bases. Trimming cost V 3 bases and J 8 bases, with 14 bases left between them. CDR1 is SGHRS, CDR2 YFSETQ, per germline. The CDR3 is 13 residues long. The CDR3 coding sequence is TGCGCCAGCAGCTCCTTACCCGGGACCGAAGCTTTCTTT. Its protein is CASSSLPGTEAFF.

The sample holds one count of this clone. The J gene is TRBJ2-3, the V gene TRBV5-1; TRBD2 matches 7 bases. The CDR3 totals 14 residues. Looked up from germline, CDR1 is SGHRS and CDR2 is YFSETQ. Germline trimming cut 4 bases from V and 2 bases from J; bases unmatched to any gene: 4. In nucleotides, the CDR3 is TGCGCCAGCAGCCCTCTAGCGGACACAGATACGCAGTATTTT. Protein sequence: CASSPLADTDTQYF.

This chain uses TRBV6-1 with TRBJ2-3; either TRBD1 or TRBD2 may fit D (6 bases each). This CDR3 has 12 residues. Germline loops: CDR1 MNHNS, CDR2 SASEGT. V gave up 3 bases and J gave up 6 bases, with 7 bases separating them. The CDR3 sequence: CASSEGGDTQYF. The DNA for the CDR3 is TGTGCCAGCAGTGAGGGGGGCGATACGCAGTATTTT.

This clone was seen a handful of times. This chain links TRBV6-1 with TRBJ1-4; possibly TRBD1 for D (6 bases). CDR1 and CDR2 from the germline V gene are MNHNS and SASEGT. The CDR3 is 14 residues long. V dropped 5 bases and J dropped 3 bases, with 10 bases sitting between them. CDR3 in amino acids: CASSRGGSNEKLFF. In nucleotides, the CDR3 is TGTGCCAGCAGTCGAGGGGGGTCTAATGAAAAACTGTTTTTT.

The chain carries TRBV7-9 and TRBJ1-2, with 9 bases that match TRBD1. The CDR3 totals 14 residues. The junction had 5 bases not matched to a gene; V was cut back by 6 bases and J by 3 bases. Per germline, CDR1 SEHNR and CDR2 FQNEAQ (reference sequence). CDR3 coding DNA: TGTGCCAGCAGTGTAGACAGGGGGGACTATGGCTACACCTTC. Its protein is CASSVDRGDYGYTF.

The rearrangement links TRBV5-1 to TRBJ2-5; D is undetermined. There are 14 residues in the CDR3. Trimming took 4 bases from V and 2 from J, leaving 12 bases between them. CDR1 and CDR2 from the germline V gene are SGHRS and YFSETQ. CDR3: CASSLYSIQETQYF. The CDR3 region has the DNA TGCGCCAGCAGCCTTTACAGTATTCAAGAGACCCAGTACTTC.

The chain links TRBV15 to TRBJ1-2; D unclear. CDR3 length equals 15 residues. In germline, CDR1 is LNHNV, CDR2 YYDKDF (reference sequence). Trimming removed 5 bases at V and 2 bases at J, with 15 bases between. CDR3 protein: CATSPPSLPNYGYTF. CDR3 sequence (DNA): TGTGCCACCAGCCCCCCTTCTCTCCCGAACTATGGCTACACCTTC.

The V call is TRBV12-5, the J call TRBJ2-5; D not certain. The germline V and J ends were trimmed by 0 bases and 5 bases, with 1 base remaining between them. The length of the CDR3 is 11 residues. The germline gives CDR1 LGHNT, CDR2 FRNRAP. The CDR3: CASGLVETQYF. For the CDR3, the DNA is TGTGCTAGTGGTTTGGTGGAGACCCAGTACTTC.

This sequence joins TRBV27 and TRBJ1-2, with unresolved D. CDR1 and CDR2 from the germline V gene are MNHEY and SMNVEV (reference sequence). The CDR3 is 12 residues long. V was cut by 6 bases and J by 7 bases, with 12 bases left in between. The CDR3 loop reads CASSTGSRGYTF. Written as DNA, the CDR3 is TGTGCCAGCAGCACGGGGAGTCGTGGCTACACCTTC.

This chain connects TRBV28 to TRBJ2-3; 12 nucleotides agree with TRBD2. Germline CDR1 reads MDHEN; CDR2 reads SYDVKM. The CDR3 covers 15 residues. J lost 3 bases, V lost 6 bases, and 4 bases had no gene match. CDR3 amino acids: CASRLAGGPTDTQYF. The DNA for the CDR3 is TGTGCCAGCAGACTAGCGGGGGGTCCTACAGATACGCAGTATTTT.

This chain connects TRBV5-4 to TRBJ2-1, with D hard to call. CDR3 length equals 14 residues. Per the germline V gene, CDR1 is SGHNT and CDR2 is YYREEE (reference sequence). Trimming left V 0 bases short and J 5 bases short, with 9 bases between. CDR3 nucleotide sequence: TGTGCCAGCAGCTTGGGGGATTTAAACAATGAGCAGTTCTTC. This encodes CASSLGDLNNEQFF.

The CDR3 nucleotides are TGTGCCAGCTCCCCACAGAACGAAGAGACCCAGTACTTC. Translation: CASSPQNEETQYF. This chain uses TRBV5-6 with TRBJ2-5, with D unclear. This CDR3 is built from 13 residues. Trimming left V 7 bases short and J 3 bases short, with 13 bases between. CDR1 and CDR2 (germline): SGHDT, YYEEEE. The full variable domain, in which reference TRBV5-6 and TRBJ2-5 provide the parts outside the CDR3, is DAGVTQSPTHLIKTRGQQVTLRCSPKSGHDTVSWYQQALGQGPQFIFQYYEEEERQRGNFPDRFSGHQFPNYSSELNVNALLLGDSALYLCASSPQNEETQYFGPGTRLLVL.

The V call is TRBV4-2, the J call TRBJ1-3; the D gene is possibly TRBD1 (5 bases). The V and J ends lost 3 bases and 2 bases respectively, with 5 bases between them. The length of the CDR3 is 13 residues. Germline V gives CDR1 LGHNA, CDR2 YNFKEQ. The CDR3 DNA sequence: TGTGCCAGCAGCCAGGGGGCTGGAAACACCATATATTTT. This gives the protein CASSQGAGNTIYF.

The chain has TRBV5-1 and TRBJ2-1; 8 nucleotides agree with TRBD1. CDR1 SGHRS and CDR2 YFSETQ come from the germline V gene. V gave up 0 bases and J gave up 3 bases; unmatched junction bases: 5. There are 16 residues in the CDR3. The DNA of the CDR3 is TGCGCCAGCAGCTTGGCCGCACAGGGGGACTACAATGAGCAGTTCTTC. Its protein is CASSLAAQGDYNEQFF.

This chain connects TRBV4-1 to TRBJ2-2; D gene uncertain. Germline loops: CDR1 MGHRA, CDR2 YSYEKL. CDR3 length equals 14 residues. V lost 8 bases and J 2 bases, leaving 12 bases between the germline ends. The chain's CDR3 is CASSIMGNTGELFF. DNA for the CDR3: TGCGCCAGCTCGATTATGGGAAACACCGGGGAGCTGTTTTTT.

The rearrangement joins TRBV18 to TRBJ1-2; D is undetermined. V dropped 2 bases and J dropped 1 base, with 8 bases sitting between them. The CDR3 totals 14 residues. CDR1 and CDR2 from the germline V gene are KGHSH and LQKENI. CDR3 sequence: CASSPWTDNYGYTF. The CDR3 region has the DNA TGTGCCAGCTCACCATGGACGGATAACTATGGCTACACCTTC.